This T cell receptor (beta chain) was profiled in a study of cytomegalovirus exposure and HLA in healthy donors. Regarding the study as a whole: Donors belonging to an Asian-associated ancestry cluster reportedly showed fewer N-insertions in productive TCRs than the 666-donor mean, according to what a later analysis found.

Use of 60 Vbeta and 13 Jbeta primers characterized the PCR. Only in-frame clones appear in the TCRdb table, and some are missing; sequencing was by immunoSEQ multiplex PCR. The data contain 150,000 or so clones, more than 65% of them seen just once; the ten biggest clones take up 4.7%. Remarks on this clone: Its target is not known.

The CDR3 is made up of 14 amino acids. Per the germline V gene, CDR1 is MNHNS and CDR2 is SASEGT. V lost 4 bases and J 5 bases, leaving 12 bases between the germline ends. This TCR came from a man aged 18 to 30 in good health and CMV-seropositive. This chain links TRBV6-1 with TRBJ1-5; D is unresolved. The specimen was PBMCs. Here the CDR3 reads CASSVRAADQPQHF. The CDR3 DNA is TGTGCCAGCAGTGTGCGGGCAGCGGATCAGCCCCAGCATTTT.